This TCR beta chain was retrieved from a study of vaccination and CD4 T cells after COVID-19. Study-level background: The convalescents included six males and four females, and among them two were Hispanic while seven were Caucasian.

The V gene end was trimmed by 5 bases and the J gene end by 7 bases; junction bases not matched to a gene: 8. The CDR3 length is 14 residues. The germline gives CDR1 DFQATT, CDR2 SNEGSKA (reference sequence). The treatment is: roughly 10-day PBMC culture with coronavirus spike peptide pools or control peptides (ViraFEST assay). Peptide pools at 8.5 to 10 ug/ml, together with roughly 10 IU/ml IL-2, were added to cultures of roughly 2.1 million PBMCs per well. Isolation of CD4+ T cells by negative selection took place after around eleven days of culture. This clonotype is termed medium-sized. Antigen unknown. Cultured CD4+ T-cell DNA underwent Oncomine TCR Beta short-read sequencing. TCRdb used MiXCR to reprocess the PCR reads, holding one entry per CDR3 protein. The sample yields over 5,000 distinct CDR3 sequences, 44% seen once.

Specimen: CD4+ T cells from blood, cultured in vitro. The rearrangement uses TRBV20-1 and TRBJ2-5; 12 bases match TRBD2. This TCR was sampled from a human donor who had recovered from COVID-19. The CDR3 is CSAWGLAGSGTQYF. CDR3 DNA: TGCAGTGCTTGGGGACTAGCGGGTTCCGGGACCCAGTACTTC.